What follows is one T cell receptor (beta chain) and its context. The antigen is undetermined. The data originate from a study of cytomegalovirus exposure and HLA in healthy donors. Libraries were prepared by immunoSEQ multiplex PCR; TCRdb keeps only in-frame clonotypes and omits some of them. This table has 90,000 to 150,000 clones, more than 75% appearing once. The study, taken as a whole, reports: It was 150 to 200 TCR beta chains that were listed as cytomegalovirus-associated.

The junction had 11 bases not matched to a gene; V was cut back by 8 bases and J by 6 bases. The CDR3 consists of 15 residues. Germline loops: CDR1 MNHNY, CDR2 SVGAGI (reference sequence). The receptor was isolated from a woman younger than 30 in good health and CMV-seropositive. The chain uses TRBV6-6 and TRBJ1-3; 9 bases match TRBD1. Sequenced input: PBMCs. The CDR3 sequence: CASVRTGGAKNTIYF. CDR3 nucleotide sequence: TGTGCCAGCGTCCGAACAGGGGGCGCGAAAAACACCATATATTTT.